This entry lists 9 T cell receptor beta chains sequenced from one sample in a study of CD8+ T cells in alopecia areata. The sequencing template was cDNA reverse transcribed from extracted RNA. TCRdb's table, derived via immunoSEQ multiplex PCR, lists solely in-frame clones and lacks some. The sample holds 100,000 to 150,000 clones; 45% to 50% are singletons and the top ten take around 19%. The sample was CD8+ T cells sorted from blood, taken at week 0. These receptors originate from a human donor with alopecia areata.

V usage is TRBV27 and J usage is TRBJ1-2; 7 bases fit TRBD1. The trim removed 7 bases at V and 4 bases at J, leaving 6 bases unmatched. CDR3 length: 13 amino acids. Germline V gene data show CDR1 as MNHEY and CDR2 as SMNVEV (reference sequence). The CDR3, as DNA: TGTGCCAGCAAAGGGGACAGTCCCTATGGCTACACCTTC. Translated: CASKGDSPYGYTF.

The rearrangement uses TRBV9 and TRBJ2-1; D could derive from TRBD1 or TRBD2 (5 bases each). The length of the CDR3 is 12 residues. Per the germline V gene, CDR1 is SGDLS and CDR2 is YYNGEE. The ends were cut back, 0 bases at V and 9 bases at J, with 7 bases in the middle. For the CDR3, the DNA is TGTGCCAGCAGCGTAGGGGGGTTTGAGCAGTTCTTC. Residues: CASSVGGFEQFF.

The chain is built from TRBV30 and TRBJ1-1; 9 bases fit TRBD1. The germline V gene has CDR1 GTSNPN and CDR2 SVGIG (reference sequence). V lost 4 bases, J lost 3 bases, and 9 bases stayed unmatched. This CDR3 has 15 residues. CDR3 DNA sequence: TGTGCCTGGAACATACGGGGACAGGGCCACACTGAAGCTTTCTTT. Translated, it gives CAWNIRGQGHTEAFF.

This clone was seen a single time. The chain carries TRBV6-5 and TRBJ2-1; no reliable D call. The CDR3 length is 13 residues. Germline lookup yields CDR1 MNHEY and CDR2 SVGAGI. V lost 8 bases and J 1 base, leaving 9 bases between the germline ends. The CDR3 reads CASGGRSYNEQFF. In DNA, the CDR3 is TGTGCCAGCGGCGGCAGGTCCTACAATGAGCAGTTCTTC.

This clone was counted between two and nine times. V is TRBV4-3 and J is TRBJ2-4; a weak D match, TRBD2 (6 bases). The V and J ends lost 0 bases and 2 bases respectively, with 14 bases between them. The CDR3 loop spans 17 amino acids. Germline V lookup: CDR1 LGHNA, CDR2 YSLEER. In DNA, the CDR3 is TGCGCCAGCAGCCAAGATGTTTTTCGGGGGACCAAAAACATTCAGTACTTC. This gives the protein CASSQDVFRGTKNIQYF.

This chain uses TRBV5-1 with TRBJ2-3; D gene ambiguous. CDR3 size: 14 residues. From germline, CDR1 is SGHRS and CDR2 YFSETQ. Trimming pared 1 base from V and 3 bases from J, leaving 9 bases between. The CDR3 DNA reads TGCGCCAGCAGCTTGCTTCCTGGGACAGATACGCAGTATTTT. Its translation is CASSLLPGTDTQYF. Drawing the rest from reference TRBV5-1 and TRBJ2-3, the complete variable domain is KAGVTQTPRYLIKTRGQQVTLSCSPISGHRSVSWYQQTPGQGLQFLFEYFSETQRNKGNFPGRFSGRQFSNSRSEMNVSTLELGDSALYLCASSLLPGTDTQYFGPGTRLTVL.

Here the CDR3 reads CASSLSFGGKETQYF. CDR3 nucleotides: TGTGCCAGCAGCTTATCCTTCGGAGGGAAAGAGACCCAGTACTTC. The V call is TRBV7-9, the J call TRBJ2-5, with TRBD2 as a possible D gene (6 bases). The germline V gene encodes CDR1 SEHNR and CDR2 FQNEAQ (reference sequence). This CDR3 spans 15 amino acids. The V gene lost 2 bases and the J gene lost 3 bases, with 13 bases spanning the gap.

This sequence joins TRBV27 and TRBJ2-7, with TRBD2 matching 8 bases. This CDR3 is 13 amino acids long. In germline, CDR1 is MNHEY, CDR2 SMNVEV (reference sequence). V lost 3 bases, J lost 4 bases, and 2 bases stayed unmatched. CDR3 coding DNA: TGTGCCAGCAGTTTCGGGGGGGTTTACGAGCAGTACTTC. It specifies CASSFGGVYEQYF.

The CDR3 spells CASSSTTGGTDTQYF. The DNA for the CDR3 is TGTGCCAGCAGCTCCACGACAGGCGGGACAGATACGCAGTATTTT. The chain employs TRBV5-6 and TRBJ2-3; possibly TRBD1 for D (6 bases). The germline V gene encodes CDR1 SGHDT and CDR2 YYEEEE. The V gene lost 3 bases and the J gene lost 3 bases, with 14 bases spanning the gap. The CDR3 has 15 amino acids.